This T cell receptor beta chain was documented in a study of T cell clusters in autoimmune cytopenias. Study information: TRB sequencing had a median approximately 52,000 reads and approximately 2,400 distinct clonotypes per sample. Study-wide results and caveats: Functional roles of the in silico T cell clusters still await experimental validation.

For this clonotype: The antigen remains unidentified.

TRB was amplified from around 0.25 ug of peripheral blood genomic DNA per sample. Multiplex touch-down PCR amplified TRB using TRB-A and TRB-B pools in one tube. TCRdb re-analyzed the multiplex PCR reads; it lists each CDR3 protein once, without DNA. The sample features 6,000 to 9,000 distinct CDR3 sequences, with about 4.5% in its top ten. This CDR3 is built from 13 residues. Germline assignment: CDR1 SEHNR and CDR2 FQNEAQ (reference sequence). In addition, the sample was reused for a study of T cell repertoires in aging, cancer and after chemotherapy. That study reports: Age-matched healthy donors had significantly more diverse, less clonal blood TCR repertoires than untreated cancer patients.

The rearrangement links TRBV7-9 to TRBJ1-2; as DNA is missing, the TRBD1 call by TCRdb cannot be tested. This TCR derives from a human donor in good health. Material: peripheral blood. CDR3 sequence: CASSLIGADGYTF.